This TCR beta chain stems from a study of long-term antiretroviral therapy in people with HIV. About the research overall: Some samples came about a decade before the 2015 immediate-ART recommendation, and these were the earliest.

Study results and limitations: Viral resistance, ART adherence and therapy changes all lacked available data.

Runs used v3.0 of the immunoSEQ assay and were done at survey level. Sequencing aimed at about 35,000-55,000 T-cell genomes per sample. The data were produced by immunoSEQ multiplex PCR, yet TCRdb's version contains in-frame clones alone and is incomplete. The repertoire holds about 14,000 clones, with 65% to 90% as singletons. About this clone itself: No antigen is known for it.

CDR3 length: 14 amino acids. V gave up 5 bases and J gave up 3 bases; unmatched junction bases: 5. Per the germline V gene, CDR1 is SEHNR and CDR2 is FQNEAQ (reference sequence). HIV-positive participants were all treated in the United States. The genes are TRBV7-9 and TRBJ2-5; 8 bases match TRBD1. Sequenced material: unsorted PBMCs, taken 0.4 years after starting antiretroviral therapy. The receptor's source is a man younger than 45 with HIV. CDR3 protein: CASSSMTGEETQYF. CDR3 in DNA: TGTGCCAGCAGCAGCATGACAGGGGAAGAGACCCAGTACTTC.